This T cell receptor beta chain stems from a study of T cell responses to AZD1222 COVID-19 vaccine. General observations from the study: CD4 TCRs associated with vaccination spanned spike, dominating at 160-218 and 743-854. The breadth and depth of Spike-specific TCRs increased once two AZD1222 doses had been given. Baseline serology detected seropositivity in only five or six AZD1222 recipients.

On this clone itself: The target antigen is unknown.

The ends lost 0 bases at V and 5 bases at J; junction bases unmatched: 9. Germline V gives CDR1 SGHRS, CDR2 YFSETQ. The CDR3 totals 16 residues. Using immunoSEQ multiplex PCR, the repertoire was profiled, and TCRdb retains in-frame clones only, with some absent. The sample has 90,000 to 110,000 clones, more than 75% seen once; the top ten hold about 9.1%. The sequences come from peripheral blood, collected on day 0 of AZD1222 vaccination. This chain uses TRBV5-1 with TRBJ2-5, with TRBD2 matching 8 bases. The origin of this receptor is an adult in good health. The CDR3 reads CASSLGVGASGETQYF. In DNA form, the CDR3 reads TGCGCCAGCAGCTTGGGGGTCGGGGCTAGCGGGGAGACCCAGTACTTC.